Below are 5 T cell receptor beta chains sequenced from a single sample in a study of human T cells and chemical hapten exposure. The time point was: patch test 2, 6 weeks after DPC sensitization. Noted treatment: therapeutic diphenylcyclopropenone sensitization with weekly scalp DPC. TCRdb reanalysed the RACE reads using MiXCR and keeps one entry per CDR3 protein. The sample has about 96,000 distinct CDR3 sequences; 9.3% are singletons. The sequencing here drew on whole blood, taken in connection with sensitization to the hapten diphenylcyclopropenone (DPC). The receptor set was obtained from a middle-aged woman with alopecia areata. Some clones in this sample may be carry-over from other donors' samples.

The chain carries TRBV7-9 and TRBJ2-7; possibly TRBD2 for D (6 bases). Germline CDR1 SEHNR, CDR2 FQNEAQ (reference sequence). The CDR3 contains 14 residues. V lost 5 bases and J 2 bases, leaving 13 bases between the germline ends. CDR3 sequence: CASSAFGGTYEQYF. The DNA of the CDR3 is TGTGCCAGCAGCGCCTTTGGCGGGACCTACGAGCAGTACTTC. Drawing the rest from reference TRBV7-9 and TRBJ2-7, the complete variable domain is DTGVSQNPRHKITKRGQNVTFRCDPISEHNRLYWYRQTLGQGPEFLTYFQNEAQLEKSRLLSDRFSAERPKGSFSTLEIQRTEQGDSAMYLCASSAFGGTYEQYFGPGTRLTVT.

This clonotype was counted at least ten times. The gene calls are TRBV6-6 and TRBJ2-1; D is ambiguous. The CDR3 consists of 12 residues. CDR1 and CDR2 from the germline V gene are MNHNY and SVGAGI (reference sequence). Trimming cost V 0 bases and J 9 bases, with 6 bases left between them. The DNA of the CDR3 is TGTGCCAGCAGTTACTCGCATGGTGAGCAGTTCTTC. This sequence encodes CASSYSHGEQFF.

The table lists this clonotype with a few counts. V is TRBV7-3 and J is TRBJ2-3, with 9 bases identical to TRBD2. The junction had 7 bases not matched to a gene; V was cut back by 0 bases and J by 3 bases. Germline CDR1 SGHTA, CDR2 FQGTGA. This CDR3 has 17 amino acids. The CDR3 spells CASSLTGSGRGTDTQYF. As DNA, the CDR3 is TGTGCCAGCAGCTTAACTGGTAGCGGGAGAGGGACAGATACGCAGTATTTT.

This chain connects TRBV2 to TRBJ2-2; TRBD1 matches 8 bases. The V gene end was trimmed by 0 bases and the J gene end by 1 base; junction bases not matched to a gene: 7. Germline values: CDR1 SNHLY, CDR2 FYNNEI. This CDR3 region has 18 residues. DNA for the CDR3: TGTGCCAGCAGTGAAGCACATCCCGGGACAGGGAACACCGGGGAGCTGTTTTTT. It encodes CASSEAHPGTGNTGELFF.

Ten or more counts support this clonotype. This rearrangement joins TRBV7-2 to TRBJ1-2; D is undetermined. CDR3 size: 14 residues. V shed 1 base and J shed 8 bases, with 14 bases lying between them. Germline V gene lookup returns CDR1 SGHTA and CDR2 FQGNSA. In nucleotides, the CDR3 is TGTGCCAGCAGCTTAGGAGGACCAACAAGGGGCTACACCTTC. This sequence encodes CASSLGGPTRGYTF.